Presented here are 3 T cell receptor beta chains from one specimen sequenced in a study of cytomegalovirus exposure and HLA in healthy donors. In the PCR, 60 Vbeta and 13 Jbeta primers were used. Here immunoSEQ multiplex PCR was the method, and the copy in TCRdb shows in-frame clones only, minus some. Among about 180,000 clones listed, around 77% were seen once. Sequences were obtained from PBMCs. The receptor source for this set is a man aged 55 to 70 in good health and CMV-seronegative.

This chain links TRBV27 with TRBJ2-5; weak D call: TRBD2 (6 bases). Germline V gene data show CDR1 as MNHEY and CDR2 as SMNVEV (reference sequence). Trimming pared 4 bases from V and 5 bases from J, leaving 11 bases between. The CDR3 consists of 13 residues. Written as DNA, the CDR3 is TGTGCCAGCAGTTATCGAAGCGGGGAGACCCAGTACTTC. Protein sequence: CASSYRSGETQYF.

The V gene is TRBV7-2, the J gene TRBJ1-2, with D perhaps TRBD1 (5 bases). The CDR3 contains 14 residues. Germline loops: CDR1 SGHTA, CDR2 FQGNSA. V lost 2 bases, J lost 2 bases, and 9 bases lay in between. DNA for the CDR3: TGTGCCAGCAGCTTATCTGCAGGGAACTATGGCTACACCTTC. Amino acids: CASSLSAGNYGYTF.

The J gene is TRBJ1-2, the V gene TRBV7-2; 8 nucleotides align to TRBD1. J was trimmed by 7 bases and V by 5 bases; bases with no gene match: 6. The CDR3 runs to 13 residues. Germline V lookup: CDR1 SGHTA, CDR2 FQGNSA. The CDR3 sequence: CASSRNRGFGYTF. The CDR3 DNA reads TGTGCCAGCAGCCGAAACAGGGGGTTTGGCTACACCTTC.